A single sample is the source of the 10 T cell receptor beta chains below, sequenced in a study of T cells in Graves' hyperthyroidism and ophthalmopathy. TCR beta CDR3 regions were amplified from RNA transcripts. HTBI primers were employed in a first-round RT-PCR of the TCR CDR3. Each CDR3 protein is one row after TCRdb ran MiXCR on the multiplex PCR reads. The table has some 360,000 distinct CDR3 sequences, 11% to 15% seen once. Sequencing input: blood. These receptors all come from a woman aged 55 to 70 with Graves' hyperthyroidism.

This clonotype was counted ten times or more. The chain has TRBV13 and TRBJ2-3; 13 nucleotides agree with TRBD2. This CDR3 is built from 16 residues. Germline CDR1 PRHDT, CDR2 FYEKMQ (reference sequence). J lost 5 bases, V lost 3 bases, and 5 bases had no gene match. CDR3 loop: CASSLGLAGRRDTQYF. CDR3 in DNA: TGTGCCAGCAGCTTGGGACTAGCGGGGAGGAGAGATACGCAGTATTTT.

V gene TRBV4-1 combines with J gene TRBJ2-7; no definite D call. V was trimmed by 3 bases and J by 7 bases, leaving 13 bases between them. Germline CDR1 and CDR2: MGHRA and YSYEKL. This CDR3 region has 13 residues. This chain's CDR3 is CASSHPAGREQYF. CDR3 coding DNA: TGCGCCAGCAGCCATCCGGCCGGACGGGAGCAGTACTTC.

This chain connects TRBV12-3 or TRBV12-4 to TRBJ1-2, with TRBD1 matching over 8 bases. This CDR3 contains 16 residues. V was clipped by 3 bases and J by 4 bases; unmatched bases: 10. As DNA, the CDR3 is TGTGCCAGCAGTTTCACAGGGGGGCCCCTTAGCTATGGCTACACCTTC. It translates to CASSFTGGPLSYGYTF.

The sample holds many counts of this clonotype. The V gene is TRBV20-1, the J gene TRBJ2-3; no clear D gene. Germline-derived CDR1 and CDR2 are DFQATT and SNEGSKA (reference sequence). V was clipped by 0 bases and J by 2 bases, with 15 bases between them. The CDR3 has 16 residues. The CDR3 nucleotides read TGCAGTGCTAGAGATATCACGGAAGTTTACACAGATACGCAGTATTTT. Translation gives CSARDITEVYTDTQYF.

This clonotype has ten or more counts. The V call is TRBV24-1, the J call TRBJ1-5; 8 nucleotides line up with TRBD1. Germline CDR1 KGHDR, CDR2 SFDVKD. The junction had 4 bases not matched to a gene; V was cut back by 2 bases and J by 2 bases. CDR3 length: 16 residues. The DNA for the CDR3 is TGTGCCACCAGTGATTGGTTGGACAGGGGCAATCAGCCCCAGCATTTT. Its translation: CATSDWLDRGNQPQHF.

This clonotype was counted between two and nine times. The chain employs TRBV19 and TRBJ2-7, with 12 bases identical to TRBD2. CDR3 length equals 15 residues. V gave up 7 bases and J gave up 5 bases; unmatched junction bases: 9. Looked up from germline, CDR1 is LNHDA and CDR2 is SQIVND (reference sequence). The CDR3, as DNA: TGTGCCAGTACCGCGGGACTAGCGGGTATTGACGAGCAGTACTTC. It yields the protein CASTAGLAGIDEQYF.

This clonotype was detected many times. The rearrangement links TRBV2 to TRBJ2-5; D possibly corresponds to TRBD1 (6 bases). The V and J ends lost 6 bases and 4 bases respectively, with 21 bases between them. Germline V gene data show CDR1 as SNHLY and CDR2 as FYNNEI. The CDR3 extends over 16 amino acids. This chain's CDR3 is CASRNWGQGGIETQYF. The CDR3 DNA follows: TGTGCCAGCAGGAACTGGGGGCAGGGTGGTATAGAGACCCAGTACTTC.

V usage is TRBV12-3 or TRBV12-4 and J usage is TRBJ2-6; D is uncertain. V was cut by 4 bases and J by 19 bases, with 14 bases left in between. The CDR3 spans 11 residues. CDR3: CASSSWSPHTF. The CDR3 bases are TGTGCCAGCAGTTCTTGGTCTCCCCACACTTTC.

This clonotype was seen ten or more times. The V gene is TRBV9, the J gene TRBJ1-1, with 10 bases fitting TRBD1. Germline V gene data show CDR1 as SGDLS and CDR2 as YYNGEE. V lost 4 bases, J lost 5 bases, and 5 bases stayed unmatched. The CDR3 runs 14 residues. The DNA of the CDR3 is TGTGCCAGCAGCATGGGACAGGGGCATACTGAAGCTTTCTTT. This codes for CASSMGQGHTEAFF.

The gene calls are TRBV7-8 and TRBJ1-3; unclear D gene. The V gene's germline CDR1 is SGHVS and CDR2 FQNEAQ. This CDR3 comprises 12 residues. V lost 5 bases and J lost 8, with 10 bases in between. The CDR3 sequence is CASSRDQDTIYF. The CDR3 DNA reads TGTGCCAGCAGCCGCGATCAGGACACCATATATTTT.